This T cell receptor (beta chain) stems from a study of response to subunit inactivated influenza vaccine. Each CDR3 protein gets one entry after TCRdb re-called the RT-PCR reads with MiXCR. The repertoire has hundreds of thousands of distinct CDR3 sequences, approximately 15% of them found once; the top ten carry 5.5% to 7%. This clonotype appeared a few times. Its specificity is unknown. Study-wide results and limits: Authors suggested seasonal influenza vaccinations each recruit few new T cells.

V lost 0 bases to trimming and J lost 7 bases, with 11 bases between them. CDR3 size: 13 residues. Germline V gene lookup returns CDR1 SGHRS and CDR2 YFSETQ. Sample: PBMCs from blood, taken 14 to 15 days before vaccination. The receptor's source is a man aged 50 to 60 who received an inactivated influenza vaccine. V is TRBV5-1 and J is TRBJ2-7, with no clear D. The CDR3 is CASSLDRIGEQYF. In nucleotides, the CDR3 is TGCGCCAGCAGCTTGGATAGAATCGGGGAGCAGTACTTC.